This T cell receptor beta chain came from a study of blood T cell repertoires in COVID-19. Study-wide context: Acute-phase and convalescent COVID-19 samples originated in the United States, Italy and Spain. T cells, B-cell-depleted T cells, or PBMCs supplied cDNA or gDNA.

The CDR3 is 13 amino acids. V dropped 5 bases and J dropped 4 bases, with 9 bases sitting between them. Germline V gene lookup returns CDR1 SGHRS and CDR2 YFSETQ. This clone has a single count. Per the original methods: It was from reference gene primer amplification that nucleated cell counts were estimated. The assay was immunoSEQ multiplex PCR, and TCRdb's table has in-frame clones only and misses some. D and trimming come from the DNA, and the V and J calls and clone size come from that table. The sample contains about 220,000 clones, about 80% of which appear only once. This clonotype originated in a young woman who had recovered from COVID-19. What was sequenced was peripheral blood. The chain couples TRBV5-1 to TRBJ2-2; no firm D call. The CDR3 region is CASSKRPTGELFF. The CDR3 DNA reads as TGCGCCAGCAGTAAGCGTCCCACCGGGGAGCTGTTTTTT.